This paragraph covers one TCR beta chain sequence. The antigen remains undetermined. Trimming left V 4 bases short and J 10 bases short, with 15 bases between. Germline V gene data show CDR1 as SGHDN and CDR2 as FVKESK. The CDR3 has 13 amino acids. Tagging with unique molecular identifiers was a feature of the TCR beta cDNA libraries. The source material, about 0.95 to 10 million T cells, gave rise to roughly 500,000 cDNA molecules. Each CDR3 protein gets one entry after TCRdb re-called the PCR reads with MiXCR. The table lists hundreds of thousands of distinct CDR3 sequences, around 33% of them singletons. The sample is drawn from a study of post-analysis software for immune sequencing data. Looking at the study overall: The cohort encompassed relapsing-remitting, secondary progressive and progressive-relapsing multiple sclerosis disease courses.

Study-wide results and caveats: In patients, about five TRBV segments were more frequent than in controls, with TRBV5-6, TRBV5-1 and TRBV20-1 among them. A significant reduction in normalized Chao1 diversity was observed in multiple sclerosis patients versus controls. Clustering by F measure revealed strong co-clustering among samples prepared together in one batch.

This receptor was taken from a girl between 5 and 17 years old with multiple sclerosis. V gene TRBV14 combines with J gene TRBJ2-3; possible D gene TRBD2, 5 bases. The sequenced material came from blood. CDR3 amino acids: CASSRTRNQAQYF. CDR3 DNA: TGTGCCAGCAGCCGAACTAGGAATCAGGCGCAGTATTTT.